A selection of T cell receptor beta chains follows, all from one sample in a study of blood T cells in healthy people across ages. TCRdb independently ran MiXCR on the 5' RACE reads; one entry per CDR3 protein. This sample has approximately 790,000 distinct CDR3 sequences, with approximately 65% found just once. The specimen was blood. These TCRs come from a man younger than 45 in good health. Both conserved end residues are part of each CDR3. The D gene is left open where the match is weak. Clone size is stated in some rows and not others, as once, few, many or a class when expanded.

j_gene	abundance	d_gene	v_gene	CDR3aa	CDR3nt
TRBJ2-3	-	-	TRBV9	CASSRVQAFPDTQYF	TGTGCCAGCAGCAGAGTGCAGGCGTTCCCCGATACGCAGTATTTT
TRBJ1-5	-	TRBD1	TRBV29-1	CSVGTGPDQPQHF	TGCAGCGTTGGGACAGGCCCTGATCAGCCCCAGCATTTT
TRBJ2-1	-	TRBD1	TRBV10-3	CAISESTGTGYNEQFF	TGTGCCATCAGTGAGTCGACAGGGACAGGGTACAATGAGCAGTTCTTC
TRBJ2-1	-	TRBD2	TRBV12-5	CASGLYPSGGVYNEQFF	TGTGCTAGTGGTTTGTACCCAAGCGGGGGGGTCTACAATGAGCAGTTCTTC
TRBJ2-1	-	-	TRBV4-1	CASSPAGNSYNEQFF	TGCGCCAGCAGCCCCGCTGGTAATTCCTACAATGAGCAGTTCTTC
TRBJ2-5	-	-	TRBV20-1	CSATGVGETQYF	TGCAGTGCTACAGGGGTTGGGGAGACCCAGTACTTC
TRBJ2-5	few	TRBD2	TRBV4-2	CASSHRGGGPEGETQYF	TGTGCCAGCAGCCATCGCGGGGGGGGGCCTGAGGGAGAGACCCAGTACTTC
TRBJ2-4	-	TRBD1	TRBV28	CASSLGQGAHENIQYF	TGTGCCAGCAGTTTAGGACAGGGGGCGCATGAAAACATTCAGTACTTC
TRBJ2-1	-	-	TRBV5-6	CASSLKGASWNEQFF	TGTGCCAGCAGCTTGAAAGGGGCCAGTTGGAATGAGCAGTTCTTC
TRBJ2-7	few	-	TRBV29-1	CSVEDGRENEQYF	TGCAGCGTTGAAGATGGTCGAGAAAACGAGCAGTACTTC
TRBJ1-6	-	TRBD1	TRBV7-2	CASSSDRVGSSPLHF	TGTGCCAGCAGCTCCGACAGGGTAGGGAGTTCACCCCTCCACTTT
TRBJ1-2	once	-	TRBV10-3	CAISEAGRANYGYTF	TGTGCCATCAGTGAGGCAGGCAGGGCGAACTATGGCTACACCTTC
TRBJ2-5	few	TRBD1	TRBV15	CATSRDSGQLGETQYF	TGTGCCACCAGCAGAGATTCGGGACAGTTGGGAGAGACCCAGTACTTC
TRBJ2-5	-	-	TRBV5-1	CASSCPHQETQYF	TGCGCCAGCAGCTGCCCCCACCAAGAGACCCAGTACTTC
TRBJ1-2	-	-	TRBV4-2	CASSQDPATRGFYGYTF	TGTGCCAGCAGCCAAGATCCCGCAACACGAGGGTTTTATGGCTACACCTTC
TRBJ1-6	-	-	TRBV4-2	CASSQGSRYSPLHF	TGTGCCAGCAGCCAAGGGTCGAGGTATTCACCCCTCCACTTT
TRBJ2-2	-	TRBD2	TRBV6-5	CASTHGLAATGELFF	TGTGCCAGCACCCATGGACTAGCGGCCACCGGGGAGCTGTTTTTT
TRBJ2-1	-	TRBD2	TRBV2	CASSEGAGGNEQFF	TGTGCCAGCAGTGAAGGAGCGGGGGGTAATGAGCAGTTCTTC
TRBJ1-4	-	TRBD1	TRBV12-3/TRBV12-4	CASSSRTGGEKLFF	TGTGCCAGCAGTTCCCGGACAGGGGGAGAAAAACTGTTTTTT
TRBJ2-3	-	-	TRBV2	CASILPRGSTDTQYF	TGTGCCAGCATCTTACCCAGGGGTAGCACAGATACGCAGTATTTT
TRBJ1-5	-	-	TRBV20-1	CSASLGGVFSNQPQHF	TGCAGTGCGTCGTTGGGGGGTGTGTTCAGCAATCAGCCCCAGCATTTT
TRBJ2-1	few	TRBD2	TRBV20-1	CSARAVGGYNEQFF	TGCAGTGCTAGAGCAGTCGGGGGGTACAATGAGCAGTTCTTC
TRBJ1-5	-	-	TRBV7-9	CASAGAFNQPQHF	TGTGCCAGCGCTGGGGCCTTCAATCAGCCCCAGCATTTT
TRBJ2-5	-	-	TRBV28	CASSFGVGHLGQYF	TGTGCCAGCAGTTTCGGAGTCGGGCACCTAGGGCAGTACTTC
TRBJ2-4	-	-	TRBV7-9	CASSSSRAAMEGKNIQYF	TGTGCCAGCAGCTCCAGCCGGGCCGCTATGGAGGGCAAAAACATTCAGTACTTC
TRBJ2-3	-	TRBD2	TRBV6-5	CASSYDRLAGGSTDTQYF	TGTGCCAGCAGTTACGATCGTCTAGCGGGGGGAAGCACAGATACGCAGTATTTT
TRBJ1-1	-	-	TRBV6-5	CASSYSPWTEMNTEAFF	TGTGCCAGCAGTTACTCCCCCTGGACGGAAATGAACACTGAAGCTTTCTTT
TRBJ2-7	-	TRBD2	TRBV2	CASTLSGAYEQYF	TGTGCCAGCACTCTTAGCGGGGCTTACGAGCAGTACTTC
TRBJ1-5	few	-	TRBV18	CASSRDVPSNQPQHF	TGTGCCAGCTCACGGGACGTCCCTAGCAATCAGCCCCAGCATTTT
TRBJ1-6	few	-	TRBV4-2	CASSQELSSPLHF	TGTGCCAGCAGCCAAGAGCTAAGTTCACCCCTCCACTTT
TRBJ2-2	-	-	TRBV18	CASSPYRSGPNTGELFF	TGTGCCAGCTCACCATATCGGAGCGGGCCGAACACCGGGGAGCTGTTTTTT
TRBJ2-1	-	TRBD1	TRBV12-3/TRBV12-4	CASKLGTGVQGGQFF	TGCGCCAGCAAACTAGGGACAGGGGTCCAGGGGGGGCAGTTCTTC